This TCR beta chain stems from a study of blood T cells in healthy people across ages. Study results and caveats: Higher diversity and more naive CD4+ cells were features of long-lived donors, compared to aged donors.

This CDR3 region has 13 residues. The germline V gene encodes CDR1 LGHDT and CDR2 YNNKEL (reference sequence). About this clonotype itself: The antigen is undetermined.

The use of a sample-barcoded 5' primer and a J-beta primer mix characterized a second PCR of roughly 6 to 11 cycles. Each CDR3 protein is one row after TCRdb ran MiXCR on the 5' RACE reads. The sample yields hundreds of thousands of distinct CDR3 sequences, around 21% seen once. The material sequenced was blood. The chain is built from TRBV3-1 and TRBJ2-5; the D gene is possibly TRBD2 (5 bases). The tail of the sequence fits TRBJ2-7 better, so the J call may be wrong. The receptor comes from a man between 65 and 85 years old in good health. The CDR3 coding sequence is TGTGCCAGCAGCCCTACGTCGAGGGTCGAGCAGTACTTC. It codes for CASSPTSRVEQYF.